This TCR beta chain was retrieved from a study of regulatory T cells in long-lasting Graves disease (dated by TCRdb to the early 2020s). Regarding the complete study: Persistent Graves' disease meant more than 5 years of antithyroid drug treatment with TSH receptor autoantibodies that stayed positive. Persistent Graves' disease patients were compared with newly diagnosed Graves' disease patients by peripheral blood TCR sequencing and RNA sequencing. The study was conducted in China and was registered as a clinical trial. A total of roughly 35 samples underwent TCR sequencing: approximately 13 from persistent and roughly 20 from newly diagnosed Graves' disease patients. On average, persistent Graves' disease patients in the clinical cohort had been on antithyroid drugs for around ten years. The full study reports these points: As a limitation, the authors acknowledged that the small sample size may reduce accuracy. Compared with newly diagnosed patients, patients with persistent Graves' disease had lower TCR Shannon entropy and fewer highly expanded clones, which suggests clonal expansion. Persistent disease showed preferential use of TRBV28, TRBJ1-2 and TRBJ2-5, whereas newly diagnosed disease favored TRBV20-1 and TRBJ2-1. Only peripheral blood was studied, because thyroid tissue, the primary lesion, was inaccessible. Sequencing and analysis were limited to the TCR beta chain. More public clonotypes were shared among persistent patients (roughly 2,700) than among newly diagnosed patients (over 900).

For this chain, trimming is 4 bases at the V end and 1 base at the J end, and the number of junction bases without a gene match is 8. Reading the germline V gene gives CDR1 SGHTA and CDR2 FQGNSA. From the cysteine up to the phenylalanine, the CDR3 has a length of 17 residues. Kept here is only the CDR3 DNA, which spans 51 bases and is read in frame from base 1. The time point label on this specimen signifies: persistent/refractory GD, antithyroid drugs over 5 years with positive TRAb. RNA was extracted from PBMCs in TRIzol for both TCR sequencing and RNA sequencing. The diagnosis of Graves' disease was made according to American Thyroid Association guidelines. The patients came from an endocrinology department in Xi'an, China. Each patient gave 7.5 to 10 milliliters of peripheral blood, collected in an EDTA anticoagulant tube. Ficoll Paque Plus density gradient separation was used to isolate PBMCs, and no additional T cell sorting was done. RNA quality was checked with an Agilent 2100 Bioanalyzer and agarose gel, and concentration with a NanoDrop 2000.

With respect to this clonotype: The antigen this receptor binds is unknown. Base qualities are not recorded, but no much larger clone differs from it by a single base.

Libraries came from multiplex PCR. TCRdb records Illumina HiSeq 4000 as the sequencer. iRepertoire HTBI primers and Arm-PCR amplification of CDR3 regions were used to construct TCR beta libraries. Before sequencing, the PCR products went through gel purification. The source study handled its data this way. Gene usage analysis of CDR3 amino acid clonotypes relied on the approximately 68 TRBV and around 13 TRBJ segments identified across samples. COPE and FqMerger were used to merge the filtered high-quality paired reads into contigs. BLAST was used to align contigs to IMGT TRBV, TRBD and TRBJ reference genes, with CDR3 defined following IMGT. Any clonotype with a frequency above 0.1% was classified as a highly expanded clone. Shannon entropy was used to measure repertoire diversity, and the Gini coefficient was used to measure V-J evenness. Clonotypes shared by more than one individual were considered public. Clones were called with MiXCR by TCRdb after fastp trimmed the public reads at Q25, and only in-frame beta chains were retained. Merged by CDR3 protein, the rows form single entries marked with the most common genes and DNA. The authors' filters were not applied to this entry. Here the sample has hundreds of thousands of distinct CDR3 sequences; 20% to 25% occur a single time. 7.8% of the sample is taken by the ten largest.

The source material was peripheral blood mononuclear cells (PBMCs), sampled when the disease was refractory, from a patient treated with antithyroid drugs. The V and J segments used are TRBV7-2 and TRBJ2-2, and 8 junctional nucleotides match TRBD2. The TCR sequence derives from a female donor with Graves disease. Here is the DNA: TGTGCCAGCAGCTCTAGGGCCAGCGGGGGGAACACCGGGGAGCTGTTTTTT. Its protein is CASSSRASGGNTGELFF.